This passage covers 16 T cell receptor beta chains from one sample sequenced in a study of identical twins (dated by TCRdb to the mid-2010s). Library preparation employed 5' RACE. Sequencing used an Illumina HiSeq 2000. TCRdb applied fastp at Q25 and MiXCR to the public reads, then kept only in-frame beta chains. Merged by CDR3 protein, the rows form single entries marked with the most common genes and DNA. The sample yields some 500,000 distinct CDR3 sequences; around 20% were counted once. The ten largest account for about 0.91% of the sample. These sequences were also reported in another study, on T cells expressing NK-cell markers.

Sequencing used CD4+ T cells sorted from blood. The receptors were sampled from a woman aged 18-29 years in good health.

This clonotype was seen a handful of times. The chain links TRBV20-1 to TRBJ2-1; TRBD1 agrees at 7 bases. This CDR3 is built from 14 residues. CDR1 DFQATT and CDR2 SNEGSKA come from the germline V gene (reference sequence). Unmatched junction bases numbered 6, after V lost 4 bases and J lost 3 bases. The CDR3 sequence is CSATDRSDYNEQFF. The CDR3 region has the DNA TGCAGTGCTACGGACAGGTCCGACTACAATGAGCAGTTCTTC.

The sample holds a few counts of this clonotype. The chain couples TRBV29-1 to TRBJ2-4; 12 bases align to TRBD2. Germline lookup yields CDR1 SQVTM and CDR2 ANQGSEA. J gave up 6 bases and V 6 bases, and 3 bases lay outside the gene matches. This CDR3 is 13 amino acids long. The CDR3 here is CSVILAGGNIQYF. The CDR3 DNA follows: TGCAGCGTCATACTAGCGGGAGGAAACATTCAGTACTTC.

The rearrangement uses TRBV12-3 or TRBV12-4 and TRBJ1-1; possibly TRBD1 for D (5 bases). V lost 3 bases to trimming and J lost 3 bases, with 11 bases between them. CDR3 length: 14 amino acids. In DNA, the CDR3 is TGTGCCAGCAGTTTTTGGGGGTTGGACACTGAAGCTTTCTTT. Its protein product is CASSFWGLDTEAFF.

The table lists this clonotype with many counts. The genes are TRBV11-2 and TRBJ2-4, with 7 positions matching TRBD2. Germline trimming cut 6 bases from V and 7 bases from J; bases unmatched to any gene: 12. The length of the CDR3 is 15 residues. Looked up from germline, CDR1 is SGHAT and CDR2 is FQNNGV. The CDR3 protein is CASSLGGQGGNIQYF. CDR3 DNA sequence: TGTGCCAGCAGTCTCGGAGGGCAGGGAGGGAACATTCAGTACTTC.

This clonotype showed up just a few times. The gene calls are TRBV20-1 and TRBJ1-2, with 12 bases matching TRBD1. The CDR3 sequence is 15 residues long. J lost 5 bases, V lost 6 bases, and 10 bases had no gene match. Germline assignment: CDR1 DFQATT and CDR2 SNEGSKA (reference sequence). The CDR3 protein is CSAGTGGAKVYGYTF. As DNA, the CDR3 is TGCAGTGCCGGGACAGGGGGCGCGAAGGTGTATGGCTACACCTTC.

This clonotype has a handful of counts. DNA of the CDR3: TGTGCCAGCAGCAAGTGGGAGACCCAGTACTTC. It encodes CASSKWETQYF. This chain uses TRBV7-2 with TRBJ2-5; D gene uncertain. CDR3 length: 11 amino acids. Germline assignment: CDR1 SGHTA and CDR2 FQGNSA. The V end lost 5 bases, the J end lost 5 bases, and 6 bases lay between the germline ends.

The sample holds a few counts of this clonotype. The genes are TRBV10-3 and TRBJ2-7; 8 bases map to TRBD2. V gave up 11 bases and J gave up 3 bases; unmatched junction bases: 12. This CDR3 has 14 amino acids. Germline V lookup: CDR1 ENHRY, CDR2 SYGVKD. The CDR3 DNA follows: TGTGCCGTAAGTTCAGCGGGGGTTGGCTACGAGCAGTACTTC. This sequence encodes CAVSSAGVGYEQYF.

This rearrangement joins TRBV20-1 to TRBJ2-5; D is unclear. This CDR3 is built from 11 residues. Per the germline V gene, CDR1 is DFQATT and CDR2 is SNEGSKA (reference sequence). Trimming pared 1 base from V and 6 bases from J, leaving 6 bases between. The CDR3 DNA reads TGCAGTGCTAGAGGCGGAAAGACCCAGTACTTC. This sequence encodes CSARGGKTQYF.

This clonotype was seen more than once but under ten times. The V call is TRBV7-2, the J call TRBJ1-2, with D tentatively TRBD1 (6 bases). Trimming pared 1 base from V and 9 bases from J, leaving 15 bases between. This CDR3 comprises 14 residues. Germline V lookup: CDR1 SGHTA, CDR2 FQGNSA. The CDR3 protein is CASSLVLTGWSYTF. In DNA form, the CDR3 reads TGTGCCAGCAGCTTAGTCTTGACAGGATGGAGCTACACCTTC.

This clonotype was detected ten times or more. V gene TRBV12-3 or TRBV12-4 combines with J gene TRBJ2-1; D possibly matches TRBD1 or TRBD2 (5 bases each). This CDR3 has 13 amino acids. Trimming shortened V by 6 bases and J by 4 bases, and 10 bases separated the two germline ends. CDR3 sequence (DNA): TGTGCCAGCAGGGGGGACGGTTACAATGAGCAGTTCTTC. As protein: CASRGDGYNEQFF.

V gene TRBV6-6 combines with J gene TRBJ2-2; no definite D call. CDR3 length equals 12 residues. V lost 7 bases and J lost 7, with 10 bases in between. The germline CDR1 and CDR2 sequences are MNHNY and SVGAGI (reference sequence). Here the CDR3 reads CASTPSGGELFF. In DNA, the CDR3 is TGTGCCAGCACCCCCTCGGGCGGGGAGCTGTTTTTT.

The chain employs TRBV12-3 or TRBV12-4 and TRBJ2-3; the D is unclear. The CDR3 sequence is 13 residues long. With 8 bases removed from V and 5 bases from J, the gap between germline ends came to 14 bases. CDR3 sequence reads: CASASANQDTQYF. CDR3 DNA sequence: TGTGCCAGCGCGTCTGCAAACCAAGATACGCAGTATTTT.

V usage is TRBV5-1 and J usage is TRBJ2-5; D is unresolved. The V end was cut by 1 base, the J end by 0 bases, with 10 bases between. The CDR3 has 15 residues. Per the germline V gene, CDR1 is SGHRS and CDR2 is YFSETQ. The CDR3 is CASSLLGVDQETQYF. As DNA, the CDR3 is TGCGCCAGCAGCTTGCTAGGTGTCGACCAAGAGACCCAGTACTTC.

The genes are TRBV4-3 and TRBJ2-7; 7 bases match TRBD1. This CDR3 spans 15 amino acids. Germline CDR1 is LGHNA and CDR2 is YSLEER. J was trimmed by 4 bases and V by 4 bases; bases with no gene match: 10. CDR3 DNA sequence: TGCGCCAGCAGCCTAAACGGACAGGAGCAATACGAGCAGTACTTC. It encodes CASSLNGQEQYEQYF.

This clonotype came up a few times. V is TRBV20-1 and J is TRBJ1-5; D remains ambiguous. The CDR3 totals 9 residues. Germline V lookup: CDR1 DFQATT, CDR2 SNEGSKA (reference sequence). V lost 6 bases, J lost 6 bases, and 3 bases lay in between. CDR3 nucleotide sequence: TGCAGTGCGGGTCAGCCCCAGCATTTT. Protein product: CSAGQPQHF.

There are a few counts of this clonotype. The J gene is TRBJ1-2, the V gene TRBV20-1; D is unresolved. Germline V gene sequence: CDR1 DFQATT, CDR2 SNEGSKA (reference sequence). The CDR3 length is 13 residues. The V gene lost 2 bases and the J gene lost 4 bases, with 11 bases spanning the gap. The DNA of the CDR3 is TGCAGTGCTAGACGAAGGGAATCCTATGGCTACACCTTC. Protein: CSARRRESYGYTF.